This T cell receptor (beta chain) was recorded in a study of shared clonotypes between healthy human individuals. CD45RO-negative CD8 cells positively selected for CCR7 made up the naive population, which excluded terminally differentiated effector memory CD45RA+ cells. Study observations and caveats: Clonotypes not shared had lower generation probabilities than those common to all four donors.

This clone showed up just once. The target antigen is unknown. The assay was carried out at the deep level. Using immunoSEQ multiplex PCR, the repertoire was profiled, and TCRdb retains in-frame clones only, with some absent. This table has hundreds of thousands of clones, approximately 92% appearing once. CDR3 length equals 17 residues. Germline CDR1 and CDR2: SGHAT and FQNNGV. Trimming removed 7 bases from V and 4 bases from J, with 26 bases in between. The source material was naive CD8+ T cells sorted from blood. The chain links TRBV11-2 to TRBJ2-7, with D perhaps matching TRBD1 (6 bases). The receptor was derived from a man in his thirties or forties in good health. The CDR3 sequence is CASTLGGSGIKAYEQYF. The CDR3 coding sequence is TGTGCCAGCACCCTAGGGGGTTCAGGGATTAAGGCTTACGAGCAGTACTTC.